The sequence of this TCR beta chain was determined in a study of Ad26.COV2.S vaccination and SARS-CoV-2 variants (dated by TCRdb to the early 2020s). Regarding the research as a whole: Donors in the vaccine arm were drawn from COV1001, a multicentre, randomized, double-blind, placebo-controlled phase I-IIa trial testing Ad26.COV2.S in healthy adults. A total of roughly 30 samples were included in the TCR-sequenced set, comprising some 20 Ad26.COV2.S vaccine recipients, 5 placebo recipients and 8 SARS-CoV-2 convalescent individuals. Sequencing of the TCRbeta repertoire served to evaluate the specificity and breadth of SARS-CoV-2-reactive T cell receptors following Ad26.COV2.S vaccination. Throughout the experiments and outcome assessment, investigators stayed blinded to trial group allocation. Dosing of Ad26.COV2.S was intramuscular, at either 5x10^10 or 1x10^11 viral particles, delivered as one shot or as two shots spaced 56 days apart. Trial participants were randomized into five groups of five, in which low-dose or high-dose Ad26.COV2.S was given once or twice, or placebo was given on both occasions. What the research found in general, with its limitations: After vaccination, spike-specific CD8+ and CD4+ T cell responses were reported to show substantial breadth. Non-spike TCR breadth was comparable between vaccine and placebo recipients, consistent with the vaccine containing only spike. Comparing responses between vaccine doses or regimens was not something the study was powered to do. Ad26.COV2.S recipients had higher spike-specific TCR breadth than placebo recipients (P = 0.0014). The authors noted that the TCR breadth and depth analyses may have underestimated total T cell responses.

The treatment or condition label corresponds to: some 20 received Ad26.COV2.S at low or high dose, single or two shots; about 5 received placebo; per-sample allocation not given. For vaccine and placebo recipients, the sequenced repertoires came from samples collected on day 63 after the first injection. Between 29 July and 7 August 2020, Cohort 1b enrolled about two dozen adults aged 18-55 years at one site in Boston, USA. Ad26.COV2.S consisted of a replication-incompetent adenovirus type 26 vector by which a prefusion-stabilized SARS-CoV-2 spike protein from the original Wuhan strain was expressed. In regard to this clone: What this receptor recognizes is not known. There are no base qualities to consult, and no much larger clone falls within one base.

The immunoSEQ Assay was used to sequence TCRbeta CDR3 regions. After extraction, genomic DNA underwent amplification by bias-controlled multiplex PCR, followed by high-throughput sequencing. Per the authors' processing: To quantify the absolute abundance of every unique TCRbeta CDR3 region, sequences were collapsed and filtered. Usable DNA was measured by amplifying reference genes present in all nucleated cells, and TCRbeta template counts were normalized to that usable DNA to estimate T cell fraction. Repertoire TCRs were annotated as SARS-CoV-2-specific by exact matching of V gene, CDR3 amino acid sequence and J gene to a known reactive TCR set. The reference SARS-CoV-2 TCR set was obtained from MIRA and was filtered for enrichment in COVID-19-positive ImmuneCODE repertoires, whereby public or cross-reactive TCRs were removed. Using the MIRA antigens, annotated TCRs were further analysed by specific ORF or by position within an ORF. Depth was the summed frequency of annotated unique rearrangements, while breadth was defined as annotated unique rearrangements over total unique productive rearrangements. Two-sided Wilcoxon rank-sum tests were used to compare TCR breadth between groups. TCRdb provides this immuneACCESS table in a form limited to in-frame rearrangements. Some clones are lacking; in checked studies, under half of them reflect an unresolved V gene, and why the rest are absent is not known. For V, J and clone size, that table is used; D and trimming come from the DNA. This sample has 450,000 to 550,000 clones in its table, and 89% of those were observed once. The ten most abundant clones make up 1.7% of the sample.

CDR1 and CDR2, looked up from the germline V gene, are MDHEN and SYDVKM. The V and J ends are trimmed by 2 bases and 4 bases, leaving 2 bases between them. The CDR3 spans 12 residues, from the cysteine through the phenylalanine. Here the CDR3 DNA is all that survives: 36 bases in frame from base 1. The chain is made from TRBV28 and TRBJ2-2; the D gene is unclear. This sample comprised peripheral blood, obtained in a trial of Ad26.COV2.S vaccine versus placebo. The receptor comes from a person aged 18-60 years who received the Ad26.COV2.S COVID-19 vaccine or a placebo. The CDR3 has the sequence CASSLTTGELFF. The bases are TGTGCCAGCAGTTTAACCACCGGGGAGCTGTTTTTT.